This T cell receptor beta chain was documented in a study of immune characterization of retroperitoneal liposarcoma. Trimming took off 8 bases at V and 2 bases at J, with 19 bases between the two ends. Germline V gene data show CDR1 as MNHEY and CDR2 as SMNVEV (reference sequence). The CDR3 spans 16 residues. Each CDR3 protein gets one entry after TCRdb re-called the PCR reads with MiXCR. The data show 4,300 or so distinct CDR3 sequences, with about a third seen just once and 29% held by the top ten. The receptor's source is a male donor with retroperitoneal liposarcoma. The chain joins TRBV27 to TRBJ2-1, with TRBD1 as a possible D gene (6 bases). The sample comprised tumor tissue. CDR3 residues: CASQNSRGSTYNEQFF. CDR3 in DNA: TGTGCCAGCCAGAATTCCAGGGGATCGACCTACAATGAGCAGTTCTTC.